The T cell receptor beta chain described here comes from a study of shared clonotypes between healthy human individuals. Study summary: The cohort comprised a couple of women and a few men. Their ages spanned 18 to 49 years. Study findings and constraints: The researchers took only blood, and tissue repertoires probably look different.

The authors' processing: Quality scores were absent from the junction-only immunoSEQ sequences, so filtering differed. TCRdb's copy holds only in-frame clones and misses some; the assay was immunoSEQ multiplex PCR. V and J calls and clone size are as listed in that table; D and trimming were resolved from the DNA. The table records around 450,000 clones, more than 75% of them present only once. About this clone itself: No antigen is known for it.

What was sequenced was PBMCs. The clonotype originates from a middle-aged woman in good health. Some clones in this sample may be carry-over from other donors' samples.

The DNA of the CDR3 is TGTGCCACGTGTGTGACTAGCACAGATACGCAGTATTTT. This translates into CATCVTSTDTQYF. V gene TRBV19 combines with J gene TRBJ2-3; D unresolved. This CDR3 region has 13 residues. V dropped 10 bases and J dropped 0 bases, with 11 bases sitting between them. Germline CDR1 and CDR2: LNHDA and SQIVND (reference sequence).